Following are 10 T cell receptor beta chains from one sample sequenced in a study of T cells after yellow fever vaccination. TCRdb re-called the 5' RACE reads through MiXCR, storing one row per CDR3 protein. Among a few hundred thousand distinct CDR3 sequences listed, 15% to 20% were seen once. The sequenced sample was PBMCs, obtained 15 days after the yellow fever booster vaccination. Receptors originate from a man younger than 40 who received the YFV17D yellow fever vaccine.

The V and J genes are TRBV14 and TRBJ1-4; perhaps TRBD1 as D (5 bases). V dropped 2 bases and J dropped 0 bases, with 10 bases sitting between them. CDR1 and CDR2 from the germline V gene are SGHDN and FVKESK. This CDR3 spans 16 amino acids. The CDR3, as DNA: TGTGCCAGCAGCCAAACGGGACGGCCAACTAATGAAAAACTGTTTTTT. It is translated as CASSQTGRPTNEKLFF.

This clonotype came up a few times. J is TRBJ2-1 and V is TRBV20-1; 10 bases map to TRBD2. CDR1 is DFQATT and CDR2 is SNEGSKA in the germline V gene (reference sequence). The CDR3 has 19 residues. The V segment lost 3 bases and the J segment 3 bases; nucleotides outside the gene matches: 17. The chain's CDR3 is CSASGVGVAGGDVYNEQFF. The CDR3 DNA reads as TGCAGTGCTAGTGGGGTCGGGGTAGCGGGAGGTGACGTCTACAATGAGCAGTTCTTC.

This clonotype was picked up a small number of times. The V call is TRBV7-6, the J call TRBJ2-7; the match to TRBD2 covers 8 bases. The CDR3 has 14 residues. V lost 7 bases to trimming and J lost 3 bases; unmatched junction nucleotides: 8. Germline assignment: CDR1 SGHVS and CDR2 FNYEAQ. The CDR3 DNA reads TGTGCCAGCACCCCCGGGACTAGAGACTACGAGCAGTACTTC. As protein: CASTPGTRDYEQYF.

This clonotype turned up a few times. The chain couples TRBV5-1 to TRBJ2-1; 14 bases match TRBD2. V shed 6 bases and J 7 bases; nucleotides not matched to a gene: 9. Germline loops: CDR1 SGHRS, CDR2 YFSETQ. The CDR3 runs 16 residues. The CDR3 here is CASTVPGLAGVNEQFF. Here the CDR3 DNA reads TGCGCCAGCACCGTCCCGGGACTAGCGGGAGTTAATGAGCAGTTCTTC.

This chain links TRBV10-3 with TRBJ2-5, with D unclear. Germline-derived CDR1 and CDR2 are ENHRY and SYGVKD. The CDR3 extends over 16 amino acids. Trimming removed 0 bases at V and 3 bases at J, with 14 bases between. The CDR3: CAISESVGLTEETQYF. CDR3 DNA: TGTGCCATCAGTGAGTCGGTGGGATTAACGGAAGAGACCCAGTACTTC.

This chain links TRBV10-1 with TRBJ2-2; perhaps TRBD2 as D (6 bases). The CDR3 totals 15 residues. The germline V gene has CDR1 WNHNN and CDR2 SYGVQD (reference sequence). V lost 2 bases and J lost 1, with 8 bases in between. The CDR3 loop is CASSEVRGNTGELFF. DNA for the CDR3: TGCGCCAGCAGTGAGGTGCGGGGGAACACCGGGGAGCTGTTTTTT.

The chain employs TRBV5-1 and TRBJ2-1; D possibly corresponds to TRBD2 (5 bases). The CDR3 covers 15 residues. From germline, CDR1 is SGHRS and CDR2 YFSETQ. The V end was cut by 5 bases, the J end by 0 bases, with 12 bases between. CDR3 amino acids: CASRLLAGSYNEQFF. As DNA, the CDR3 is TGCGCCAGCAGGCTACTTGCGGGCTCCTACAATGAGCAGTTCTTC.

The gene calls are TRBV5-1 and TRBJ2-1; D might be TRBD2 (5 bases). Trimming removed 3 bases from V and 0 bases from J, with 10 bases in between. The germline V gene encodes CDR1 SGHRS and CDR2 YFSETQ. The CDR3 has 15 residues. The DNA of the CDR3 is TGCGCCAGCAGCTGGAACGGAGGCTCCTACAATGAGCAGTTCTTC. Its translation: CASSWNGGSYNEQFF. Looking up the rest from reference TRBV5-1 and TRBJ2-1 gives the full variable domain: KAGVTQTPRYLIKTRGQQVTLSCSPISGHRSVSWYQQTPGQGLQFLFEYFSETQRNKGNFPGRFSGRQFSNSRSEMNVSTLELGDSALYLCASSWNGGSYNEQFFGPGTRLTVL.

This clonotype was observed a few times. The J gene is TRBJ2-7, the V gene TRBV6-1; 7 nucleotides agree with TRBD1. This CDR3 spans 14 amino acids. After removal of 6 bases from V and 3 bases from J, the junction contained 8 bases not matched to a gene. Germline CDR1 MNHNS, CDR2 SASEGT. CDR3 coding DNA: TGTGCCAGCAGGGATTCCGGGACAGTCTACGAGCAGTACTTC. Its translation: CASRDSGTVYEQYF.

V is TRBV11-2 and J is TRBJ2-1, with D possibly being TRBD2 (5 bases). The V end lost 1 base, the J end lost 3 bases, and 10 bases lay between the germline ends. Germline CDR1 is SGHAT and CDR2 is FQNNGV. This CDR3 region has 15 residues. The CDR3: CASSLVGVFYNEQFF. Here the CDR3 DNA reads TGTGCCAGCAGCTTAGTGGGAGTGTTCTACAATGAGCAGTTCTTC.